What follows are 18 T cell receptor beta chains derived from one specimen sequenced in a study of T cell responses to AZD1222 COVID-19 vaccine. Sequenced by immunoSEQ multiplex PCR; TCRdb stores in-frame clones only, minus some. This sample has 100,000 to 130,000 clones, with around 90% found just once. Sequenced material: peripheral blood, taken on day 0 of AZD1222 vaccination. Every receptor here comes from an adult in good health.

This chain connects TRBV5-4 to TRBJ1-3, with D possibly matching TRBD1 (6 bases). Germline assignment: CDR1 SGHNT and CDR2 YYREEE (reference sequence). V lost 4 bases and J 0 bases, leaving 17 bases between the germline ends. The CDR3 covers 17 residues. CDR3 residues: CASSQIPGHLSGNTIYF. The CDR3 DNA reads as TGTGCCAGCAGCCAAATCCCGGGACACCTCTCTGGAAACACCATATATTTT.

This clone was counted a single time. The V and J genes are TRBV28 and TRBJ1-2; no clear D gene. V lost 2 bases, J lost 0 bases, and 4 bases lay in between. Germline lookup yields CDR1 MDHEN and CDR2 SYDVKM. The CDR3 extends over 13 amino acids. The CDR3 DNA sequence: TGTGCCAGCAGTTTAGGGTCTAACTATGGCTACACCTTC. Translating gives CASSLGSNYGYTF.

The rearrangement uses TRBV7-8 and TRBJ1-3, with 9 nucleotides matching TRBD1. V shed 6 bases and J 2 bases; nucleotides not matched to a gene: 5. The CDR3 runs to 15 residues. CDR1 and CDR2 from the germline V gene are SGHVS and FQNEAQ. This CDR3 is CASSFDRGTGNTIYF. CDR3 in DNA: TGTGCCAGCAGTTTTGACAGGGGGACTGGAAACACCATATATTTT.

This clone was detected only once. CDR3 sequence (DNA): TGTGCCAGCAGCCCAAAGCAGTTCTTC. It encodes CASSPKQFF. The chain joins TRBV7-9 to TRBJ2-1; D is ambiguous. V gave up 5 bases and J gave up 11 bases, with 4 bases separating them. Germline CDR1 and CDR2: SEHNR and FQNEAQ (reference sequence). The CDR3 extends over 9 amino acids.

This chain links TRBV28 with TRBJ1-5, with a weak D call TRBD1 (5 bases). From germline, CDR1 is MDHEN and CDR2 SYDVKM. The CDR3 has 15 residues. V lost 0 bases to trimming and J lost 1 base, with 7 bases between them. The CDR3 region is CASSLWSGSNQPQHF. CDR3 DNA sequence: TGTGCCAGCAGTTTATGGTCAGGGAGCAATCAGCCCCAGCATTTT.

The rearrangement uses TRBV5-3 and TRBJ1-5; weak D call: TRBD1 (6 bases). TRBV5-3 is an ORF, with its function uncertain. The CDR3 extends over 19 amino acids. Trimming stripped 2 bases from V and 2 bases from J, with 23 bases between. Here the CDR3 DNA reads TGTGCCAGAAGCTTTACGGCGACAGGCCCCTCTTTGGGCAATCAGCCCCAGCATTTT. The encoded protein is CARSFTATGPSLGNQPQHF.

This chain connects TRBV28 to TRBJ1-2; maybe TRBD1 (6 bases). The CDR3 has 16 residues. The ends were cut back, 2 bases at V and 5 bases at J, with 18 bases in the middle. Germline loops: CDR1 MDHEN, CDR2 SYDVKM. The CDR3 DNA reads as TGTGCCAGCAGTTTAGGAGGGGGGGGAAAGGGTTATGGCTACACCTTC. This sequence encodes CASSLGGGGKGYGYTF.

This clone was observed once. The rearrangement links TRBV7-9 to TRBJ2-3, with D unclear. This CDR3 has 13 amino acids. CDR1 is SEHNR, CDR2 FQNEAQ, per germline (reference sequence). Between the trimmed V and J ends, which lost 3 bases and 2 bases, there was a span of 6 bases. The CDR3 DNA reads TGTGCCAGCAGCTTTTCCCACACAGATACGCAGTATTTT. This translates into CASSFSHTDTQYF. Looking up the rest from reference TRBV7-9 and TRBJ2-3 gives the full variable domain: DTGVSQNPRHKITKRGQNVTFRCDPISEHNRLYWYRQTLGQGPEFLTYFQNEAQLEKSRLLSDRFSAERPKGSFSTLEIQRTEQGDSAMYLCASSFSHTDTQYFGPGTRLTVL.

The chain uses TRBV19 and TRBJ1-3, with D possibly being TRBD1 (5 bases). Trimming pared 10 bases from V and 0 bases from J, leaving 31 bases between. Looked up from germline, CDR1 is LNHDA and CDR2 is SQIVND (reference sequence). The CDR3 consists of 20 residues. The CDR3 region is CATPCSGPHLETCSGNTIYF. DNA for the CDR3: TGTGCCACCCCCTGTTCGGGACCCCACTTGGAGACCTGCTCTGGAAACACCATATATTTT. The full variable domain, rest sourced from reference TRBV19 and TRBJ1-3, is DGGITQSPKYLFRKEGQNVTLSCEQNLNHDAMYWYRQDPGQGLRLIYYSQIVNDFQKGDIAEGYSVSREKKESFPLTVTSAQKNPTAFYLCATPCSGPHLETCSGNTIYFGEGSWLTVV.

CDR3 amino acids: CASSAAGQGEGYTF. The CDR3 nucleotides read TGCGCCAGCAGCGCAGCCGGACAGGGAGAAGGCTACACCTTC. The chain uses TRBV5-1 and TRBJ1-2, with 8 bases aligning to TRBD1. Germline CDR1 SGHRS, CDR2 YFSETQ. The V gene end was trimmed by 4 bases and the J gene end by 8 bases; junction bases not matched to a gene: 10. This CDR3 contains 14 residues.

This clone was observed a single time. The V and J genes are TRBV29-1 and TRBJ1-1; D not resolved. Trimming cost V 7 bases and J 0 bases, with 15 bases left between them. Germline CDR1 is SQVTM and CDR2 is ANQGSEA. There are 14 residues in the CDR3. The CDR3 bases are TGCAGCGCTACACCTGGGTTCATGAACACTGAAGCTTTCTTT. It translates to CSATPGFMNTEAFF.

The chain is built from TRBV28 and TRBJ1-3; no clear D gene. Germline CDR1 reads MDHEN; CDR2 reads SYDVKM. V lost 5 bases to trimming and J lost 4 bases, with 15 bases between them. There are 15 residues in the CDR3. The CDR3: CASSTYGPRGNTIYF. CDR3 in DNA: TGTGCCAGCAGTACCTACGGGCCGAGGGGAAACACCATATATTTT.

This clone was observed a few times. This sequence joins TRBV29-1 and TRBJ1-2; no clear D. Trimming took off 4 bases at V and 6 bases at J, with 9 bases between the two ends. Per the germline V gene, CDR1 is SQVTM and CDR2 is ANQGSEA. There are 11 residues in the CDR3. The CDR3 is CSVVGMNGYTF. The DNA for the CDR3 is TGCAGCGTTGTCGGAATGAATGGCTACACCTTC. Combining the CDR3 with reference TRBV29-1 and TRBJ1-2 gives the whole variable domain SAVISQKPSRDICQRGTSLTIQCQVDSQVTMMFWYRQQPGQSLTLIATANQGSEATYESGFVIDKFPISRPNLTFSTLTVSNMSPEDSSIYLCSVVGMNGYTFGSGTRLTVV.

The V and J genes are TRBV19 and TRBJ1-5; perhaps TRBD1 as D (5 bases). The CDR3 is 14 amino acids. Trimming shortened V by 7 bases and J by 4 bases, and 14 bases separated the two germline ends. Germline CDR1 reads LNHDA; CDR2 reads SQIVND (reference sequence). The CDR3 DNA sequence: TGTGCCAGTAATGAGGGGTGGGGGAATCAGCCCCAGCATTTT. Its protein product is CASNEGWGNQPQHF.

The chain combines TRBV28 with TRBJ1-2; no firm D call. CDR1 is MDHEN, CDR2 SYDVKM, per germline. The germline V and J ends were trimmed by 7 bases and 8 bases, with 20 bases remaining between them. This CDR3 region has 14 residues. CDR3 region: CASTVLGVEAGYTF. The CDR3, as DNA: TGTGCCAGCACCGTTCTTGGGGTAGAGGCGGGCTACACCTTC.

This chain connects TRBV19 to TRBJ2-3; perhaps TRBD2 as D (5 bases). CDR3 length: 14 amino acids. V dropped 3 bases and J dropped 2 bases, with 9 bases sitting between them. Germline CDR1 is LNHDA and CDR2 is SQIVND (reference sequence). The CDR3 reads CASSIGLTTDTQYF. The CDR3 DNA reads TGTGCCAGTAGTATCGGACTTACCACAGATACGCAGTATTTT.

J is TRBJ1-4 and V is TRBV5-1; D is unclear. Germline V gives CDR1 SGHRS, CDR2 YFSETQ. The V gene lost 2 bases and the J gene lost 4 bases, with 9 bases spanning the gap. There are 14 residues in the CDR3. CDR3 sequence reads: CASSFGRFNEKLFF. The DNA for the CDR3 is TGCGCCAGCAGCTTTGGACGGTTTAATGAAAAACTGTTTTTT.

In its sample, this clone was seen once. This chain links TRBV28 with TRBJ2-5; D is uncertain. This CDR3 has 13 residues. Trimming took 4 bases from V and 5 from J, leaving 11 bases between them. Germline V CDR1 and CDR2: MDHEN, SYDVKM. CDR3 sequence reads: CASSYRVPETQYF. The DNA for the CDR3 is TGTGCCAGCAGTTACCGGGTCCCCGAGACCCAGTACTTC.